One sample yielded the 26 T cell receptor beta chains listed below, sequenced in a study of blood T cell repertoires in COVID-19. Profiling relied on immunoSEQ multiplex PCR, and the TCRdb table lists in-frame clones only, not all of them. The table lists about half a million clones, approximately 83% of them singletons. What was sequenced was peripheral blood. These receptors were collected from a human donor in a cohort sampled during active COVID-19.

The rearrangement uses TRBV5-1 and TRBJ2-7, with D perhaps matching TRBD2 (7 bases). Trimming left V 0 bases short and J 2 bases short, with 15 bases between. CDR1 is SGHRS and CDR2 is YFSETQ in the germline V gene. The CDR3 is 16 amino acids. This CDR3 reads CASSLGLGGPAYEQYF. As DNA, the CDR3 is TGCGCCAGCAGCTTGGGGCTCGGGGGGCCAGCCTACGAGCAGTACTTC.

J is TRBJ1-2 and V is TRBV5-6, with 12 bases identical to TRBD1. The CDR3 is 15 amino acids. CDR1 and CDR2 (germline): SGHDT, YYEEEE. V was pared by 3 bases and J by 8 bases, with 8 bases of the junction left unmatched. The DNA for the CDR3 is TGTGCCAGCAGCTCCCGGGACAGGGGGCGTATGGGCTACACCTTC. This translates into CASSSRDRGRMGYTF.

Points on this clone: Other DNA sequences in the sample encode the same CDR3. The rearrangement joins TRBV6-5 to TRBJ2-7, with TRBD1 matching over 9 bases. The CDR3 covers 12 residues. CDR1 is MNHEY and CDR2 is SVGAGI in the germline V gene. Losses at the gene ends were 6 bases for V and 3 bases for J; bases not matched to a gene: 0. CDR3 sequence: CASRTGGYEQYF. CDR3 DNA sequence: TGTGCCAGCAGGACAGGGGGCTACGAGCAGTACTTC.

The chain recombines TRBV9 with TRBJ1-6; D not certain. CDR1 and CDR2 from the germline V gene are SGDLS and YYNGEE. Trimming cost V 1 base and J 7 bases, with 9 bases left between them. CDR3 length: 14 residues. Here the CDR3 reads CASSVTSENSPLHF. The CDR3 DNA follows: TGTGCCAGCAGCGTAACATCAGAAAATTCACCCCTCCACTTT. The full variable domain, with the rest looked up from reference TRBV9 and TRBJ1-6, is DSGVTQTPKHLITATGQRVTLRCSPRSGDLSVYWYQQSLDQGLQFLIQYYNGEERAKGNILERFSAQQFPDLHSELNLSSLELGDSALYFCASSVTSENSPLHFGNGTRLTVT.

This sequence joins TRBV11-2 and TRBJ1-4; possible D gene TRBD1, 5 bases. Trimming cost V 10 bases and J 5 bases, with 14 bases left between them. Germline V gives CDR1 SGHAT, CDR2 FQNNGV. The CDR3 extends over 13 amino acids. The CDR3: CATSQGSNEKLFF. CDR3 DNA sequence: TGTGCCACCTCTCAGGGATCCAATGAAAAACTGTTTTTT.

The chain links TRBV27 to TRBJ1-4; 8 nucleotides line up with TRBD1. The CDR3 consists of 15 residues. Losses at the gene ends were 5 bases for V and 4 bases for J; bases not matched to a gene: 6. Germline V gene sequence: CDR1 MNHEY, CDR2 SMNVEV (reference sequence). The DNA of the CDR3 is TGTGCCAGCAGTCCTCGGGACAGGTTTAATGAAAAACTGTTTTTT. As protein: CASSPRDRFNEKLFF.

The chain combines TRBV4-1 with TRBJ1-2, with 8 bases that match TRBD1. The CDR3 covers 15 residues. The V and J ends lost 5 bases and 6 bases, in that order; junction bases with no gene match: 11. The germline V gene has CDR1 MGHRA and CDR2 YSYEKL. The CDR3 nucleotides read TGCGCCAGCAGCTTGCAGGGGGCGAAGGAGGATGGCTACACCTTC. Translated: CASSLQGAKEDGYTF.

V gene TRBV6-5 combines with J gene TRBJ1-2; tentative D call: TRBD1 (6 bases). In germline, CDR1 is MNHEY, CDR2 SVGAGI. CDR3 length: 14 residues. V was trimmed by 6 bases and J by 5 bases, leaving 16 bases between them. This CDR3 reads CASRGGAGSYGYTF. The CDR3 DNA reads as TGTGCCAGCAGAGGGGGGGCCGGGAGTTATGGCTACACCTTC.

In this sample, this clone turned up once. V and J are TRBV4-3 and TRBJ1-4, with D tentatively TRBD1 (6 bases). V was trimmed by 2 bases and J by 0 bases, leaving 19 bases between them. Germline CDR1 LGHNA, CDR2 YSLEER. The CDR3 length is 19 residues. The CDR3 reads CASSQLQDRVIATNEKLFF. The CDR3 bases are TGCGCCAGCAGCCAATTGCAGGACAGAGTTATTGCAACTAATGAAAAACTGTTTTTT.

The chain joins TRBV2 to TRBJ1-1; D gene unclear. V was shortened by 10 bases and J by 0 bases, with 12 bases between the two germline ends. Germline CDR1 and CDR2: SNHLY and FYNNEI. The CDR3 is made up of 13 amino acids. CDR3 nucleotide sequence: TGTGCCACGATCGGGAACATGAACACTGAAGCTTTCTTT. Translation: CATIGNMNTEAFF.

The chain uses TRBV28 and TRBJ1-5; the match to TRBD1 covers 7 bases. There are 16 residues in the CDR3. V shed 1 base, J shed 3 bases, and the junction held 6 bases outside the gene matches. The germline V gene encodes CDR1 MDHEN and CDR2 SYDVKM. The CDR3 here is CASSLSPRGYNQPQHF. The CDR3 bases are TGTGCCAGCAGTTTATCTCCCAGGGGGTACAATCAGCCCCAGCATTTT.

J is TRBJ2-1 and V is TRBV20-1; possible D gene TRBD2, 5 bases. The CDR3 sequence is 17 residues long. The V gene lost 3 bases and the J gene lost 8 bases, with 26 bases spanning the gap. In germline, CDR1 is DFQATT, CDR2 SNEGSKA (reference sequence). CDR3 loop: CSASPSLLVQNDDEQFF. The CDR3 nucleotides read TGCAGTGCTAGTCCCTCCCTACTAGTGCAAAACGATGATGAGCAGTTCTTC.

The chain recombines TRBV28 with TRBJ1-5; D might be TRBD1 (5 bases). Trimming shortened V by 5 bases and J by 8 bases, and 10 bases separated the two germline ends. CDR3 length equals 12 residues. Per the germline V gene, CDR1 is MDHEN and CDR2 is SYDVKM. CDR3 nucleotide sequence: TGTGCCAGCAGTCCCACGGGGGAGCCCCAGCATTTT. Its protein is CASSPTGEPQHF.

This chain joins TRBV5-1 and TRBJ1-6; TRBD1 aligns across 10 bases. V trimming: 2 bases; J trimming: 9 bases; junction bases outside the gene matches: 2. The CDR3 loop spans 14 amino acids. Germline V gene lookup returns CDR1 SGHRS and CDR2 YFSETQ. The CDR3 DNA reads TGCGCCAGCAGCTTAAGGACAGGGGGTTCACCCCTCCACTTT. Encoded protein: CASSLRTGGSPLHF.

The CDR3 loop reads CASTGQGRNEQFF. In DNA, the CDR3 is TGTGCCAGCACCGGACAGGGCAGGAATGAGCAGTTCTTC. The chain employs TRBV2 and TRBJ2-1, with 8 bases matching TRBD1. From germline, CDR1 is SNHLY and CDR2 FYNNEI. This CDR3 is built from 13 residues. The trim removed 7 bases at V and 7 bases at J, leaving 6 bases unmatched. Full variable domain (outside the CDR3, taken from reference TRBV2 and TRBJ2-1): EPEVTQTPSHQVTQMGQEVILRCVPISNHLYFYWYRQILGQKVEFLVSFYNNEISEKSEIFDDQFSVERPDGSNFTLKIRSTKLEDSAMYFCASTGQGRNEQFFGPGTRLTVL.

The J gene is TRBJ2-5, the V gene TRBV29-1; no definite D call. This CDR3 contains 12 residues. Trimming removed 6 bases at V and 8 bases at J, with 16 bases between. The germline V gene encodes CDR1 SQVTM and CDR2 ANQGSEA. The CDR3 DNA reads as TGCAGCGTCGATCTTGGAGATCTTACCCAGTACTTC. Translated, it gives CSVDLGDLTQYF.

The V and J genes are TRBV10-3 and TRBJ1-1; TRBD1 matches 10 bases. Trimming at V came to 8 bases and at J to 0 bases, leaving 9 bases not matched to a gene. The CDR3 totals 16 residues. Germline lookup yields CDR1 ENHRY and CDR2 SYGVKD. The CDR3 sequence: CAIADRGTILNTEAFF. CDR3 in DNA: TGTGCCATCGCGGACAGGGGGACGATATTGAACACTGAAGCTTTCTTT.

The V and J genes are TRBV2 and TRBJ1-2; 7 positions match TRBD1. CDR3 length equals 13 residues. The ends lost 8 bases at V and 3 bases at J; junction bases unmatched: 6. The germline gives CDR1 SNHLY, CDR2 FYNNEI. CDR3 in amino acids: CASLQGPYYGYTF. For the CDR3, the DNA is TGTGCCAGCCTACAGGGGCCCTACTATGGCTACACCTTC.

The V and J genes are TRBV7-8 and TRBJ2-7; D gene unclear. CDR1 SGHVS and CDR2 FQNEAQ come from the germline V gene. The CDR3 extends over 12 amino acids. The V gene lost 8 bases and the J gene lost 2 bases, with 10 bases spanning the gap. CDR3 sequence reads: CASPNQTYEQYF. The CDR3 region has the DNA TGTGCCAGCCCCAACCAGACCTACGAGCAGTACTTC.

This chain uses TRBV7-2 with TRBJ2-5; D gene uncertain. CDR3 length: 14 amino acids. V lost 2 bases to trimming and J lost 0 bases, with 7 bases between them. Germline CDR1 and CDR2: SGHTA and FQGNSA. The CDR3 coding sequence is TGTGCCAGCAGCTTAATGTACTACCAAGAGACCCAGTACTTC. It yields the protein CASSLMYYQETQYF.

The chain recombines TRBV3-1 (or the pseudogene TRBV3-2) with TRBJ1-4; D is uncertain. This CDR3 contains 13 residues. CDR1 and CDR2 (germline): LGHDT, YNNKEL (reference sequence). Between the trimmed V and J ends, which lost 3 bases and 10 bases, there was a span of 12 bases. The CDR3 bases are TGTGCCAGCAGCCATGACGGGAGAGCAAAACTGTTTTTT. Translated: CASSHDGRAKLFF.

This chain joins TRBV7-2 and TRBJ2-2; 10 bases are shared with TRBD2. This CDR3 contains 16 residues. The trim removed 6 bases at V and 7 bases at J, leaving 11 bases unmatched. Germline V gene sequence: CDR1 SGHTA, CDR2 FQGNSA. CDR3: CASRKYSGRIDGELFF. CDR3 DNA sequence: TGTGCCAGCAGGAAATATAGCGGGAGGATTGACGGGGAGCTGTTTTTT.

The chain recombines TRBV7-3 with TRBJ2-1; TRBD2 agrees at 11 bases. Trimming removed 4 bases from V and 4 bases from J; junction bases left unmatched: 12. The CDR3 has 18 residues. From germline, CDR1 is SGHTA and CDR2 FQGTGA. The CDR3 sequence is CASSYRISGLADYNEQFF. CDR3 nucleotide sequence: TGTGCCAGCAGCTACCGAATATCGGGACTAGCGGATTACAATGAGCAGTTCTTC. Looking up the rest from reference TRBV7-3 and TRBJ2-1 gives the full variable domain: GAGVSQTPSNKVTEKGKYVELRCDPISGHTALYWYRQSLGQGPEFLIYFQGTGAADDSGLPNDRFFAVRPEGSVSTLKIQRTERGDSAVYLCASSYRISGLADYNEQFFGPGTRLTVL.

This clone was seen a handful of times. This rearrangement joins TRBV30 to TRBJ2-2; D is perhaps TRBD2 (6 bases). The germline V gene encodes CDR1 GTSNPN and CDR2 SVGIG (reference sequence). V lost 3 bases and J lost 2, with 16 bases in between. The CDR3 runs 16 residues. CDR3 loop: CAWSDLGGPNTGELFF. DNA for the CDR3: TGTGCCTGGAGCGATCTTGGAGGGCCTAACACCGGGGAGCTGTTTTTT.

The V and J genes are TRBV10-3 and TRBJ1-4, with D possibly TRBD1 on 6 matching bases. CDR3 length: 14 residues. The V end was cut by 10 bases, the J end by 6 bases, with 18 bases between. Germline CDR1 ENHRY, CDR2 SYGVKD. This CDR3 is CATASRQVDEKLFF. The CDR3 coding sequence is TGTGCCACCGCCTCGAGACAGGTAGATGAAAAACTGTTTTTT.

The chain is built from TRBV27 and TRBJ1-5, with 10 bases identical to TRBD1. This CDR3 spans 16 amino acids. The V segment lost 3 bases and the J segment 6 bases; nucleotides outside the gene matches: 8. The germline V gene encodes CDR1 MNHEY and CDR2 SMNVEV (reference sequence). CDR3: CASSLLTGGWGQPQHF. CDR3 DNA sequence: TGTGCCAGCAGTTTGTTGACAGGGGGCTGGGGTCAGCCCCAGCATTTT.